The T cell receptor beta chain described here comes from a study of T cell responses to AZD1222 COVID-19 vaccine. Remarks on this clone: What it binds is not known.

General observations from the study: The study reported that nearly half of spike-specific TCRs target unmutated variant regions. Donors were chiefly white British, with a greater number of females, and clonal diversity was perhaps underestimated.

This CDR3 has 13 amino acids. The germline V gene encodes CDR1 MDHEN and CDR2 SYDVKM. V lost 2 bases and J lost 5, with 9 bases in between. Profiled with immunoSEQ multiplex PCR; TCRdb holds only in-frame clones, not every one. The sample includes approximately 150,000 clones, 85% to 95% of them seen just once. Researchers grouped second doses given at about 4 or about 12 weeks into one pool. The specimen comprised peripheral blood, sampled 28 days after the second AZD1222 dose. The chain uses TRBV28 and TRBJ2-5; D is unclear. The clonotype comes from an adult who received the AZD1222 COVID-19 vaccine. DNA of the CDR3: TGTGCCAGCAGTTTAGGGTTTGGGGAGACCCAGTACTTC. This sequence encodes CASSLGFGETQYF.